This TCR beta chain was recovered during a study of cytomegalovirus exposure and HLA in healthy donors (dated by TCRdb to 2016 to 2017). In the study overall: According to an earlier analysis of 587 of the donors, about 170 million T cells yielded over 100 million unique TCR beta sequences and approximately 300 Gb of sequence data. HLA typing covered class I and class II loci at four-digit resolution. Approximately 310 gigabases of sequencing data and tens of millions of unique TCR sequences were included in an early release covering about 700 HLA-typed donors. The study used immunosequencing to profile the T cell repertoires of approximately 650 subjects and linked those repertoires to cytomegalovirus serostatus. Among about 400 genotyped donors of the cohort, an average of approximately 240,000 unique TCR beta nucleotide sequences was sequenced per donor, of which about 18% were non-productive. Several DR-DQ haplotypes were handled as single units for association and clustering, since linkage in the cohort was strong. Every repertoire in the discovery cohort had been generated on one and the same sequencing platform. Donor age, sex, ethnicity and CMV serostatus were compiled together with the repertoire data. The study combined high-throughput TCR immunosequencing, statistical association of individual TCRs with disease status, and machine learning to predict cytomegalovirus infection status. A later genetic analysis took genome-wide SNP genotypes for about 65% of the roughly 670 donors and used that subset as a discovery cohort. Typing coverage differed by locus: A, B, C, DRB1 and DQB1 were typed in roughly 629-630 donors, DQA1 in about 550, DPA1 in 600 to 610, and DPB1 in 472. A later analysis re-analyzed previously published TCR beta repertoires from roughly 630 donors and added high-resolution HLA genotyping to study TCR occurrence patterns. To decide whether each TCR beta V gene segment behaved as functional or pseudogenic, an earlier analysis of 587 of the donors relied on high-throughput TCR beta sequencing. The study was designed to test whether signatures of past pathogen exposure could be identified by cataloging public T cell receptors. Rather than drawing on any new phenotypic data, the later analysis identified candidate immune exposures from TCR beta sequences and the way those sequences occurred across donors. Of the roughly 390 genotyped donors, approximately 83% fell in the genetic ancestry cluster associated with self-reported Caucasian donors. In addition to the first cohort of several hundred subjects, a separate validation cohort of 130 or so different subjects was used.

The cohort was made up of 666 healthy bone marrow donors. At the time of sampling, every cohort member was nominally healthy, though immune exposures that went unrecorded were likely present. The donor was CMV seropositive and belonged to the group of 250 to 350 seropositive cohort members. A peripheral blood sample was collected from each donor, and TCR beta sequencing was performed on peripheral blood mononuclear cells. The Qiagen DNeasy Blood Extraction Kit was used to extract genomic DNA from the blood cell samples. Comments on this clone: Its cognate antigen has yet to be identified. The input lacks base qualities; no much larger clone sits a single base away. Other nucleotide sequences in the sample specify the same CDR3.

General study outcomes and caveats: A total of 164 TCR beta chains were listed by the study as associated with cytomegalovirus. According to a later analysis, TCR association rates differed among HLA loci, with DRB1 alleles showing the most associated TCRs and HLA-C alleles showing the fewest. HLA typing was unavailable for some donors at each locus, so association tests used only the typed subset. In a later analysis, HLA-associated TCR beta chains showed more clonal expansion and lower generation probabilities than non-associated chains that were equally common. Most TCR sequences were observed very rarely across donors, whereas some public TCRs were present in many individuals. Sequencing depth was assumed to be roughly uniform across donors in the presence/absence analyses, though that assumption may not hold. A further reported finding was that TCR beta sequences accurately predicted the HLA-A and HLA-B alleles for most subjects in the first cohort. Because counts were too low, around 18 rarely observed V segments, including chromosome 9 orphons, were left out of the earlier analysis of about 500 of the donors. According to a later analysis, most CMV-associated TCR beta chains appeared to be HLA-restricted, and the HLA associations seemed to be driven largely by CMV exposure. An association between a missense DCLRE1C variant and V-gene and J-gene trimming of TCR beta chains was found in a later genetic analysis and replicated in an independent cohort. Some IMGT-functional V segments, including TRBV6-2 and TRBV6-3, could not be told apart with the 87-base-pair reads, so those segments were excluded. Compared with the roughly 670-donor mean, donors in an Asian-associated ancestry cluster had fewer N-insertions in productive TCRs, according to a later genetic analysis. When HLA alleles, especially DR and DQ, strongly co-occurred, attributing TCR associations to individual alleles was difficult. Several of the top co-occurrence clusters appeared to be linked to parvovirus B19, influenza, CMV and Epstein-Barr virus, according to a later analysis. In this cohort, only TCR beta chains were sequenced, and detectable features were limited by the absence of alpha or paired-chain data. The only immune exposure information available for the cohort was CMV serostatus. Linkage disequilibrium might explain the correlated functional status among segregating V segments, but an unknown experimental factor could not be excluded. Specific HLA alleles were associated with roughly 16,000 TCR beta sequences at a false discovery rate of 0.05 in a later analysis. In vitro tests confirmed that three of the cytomegalovirus-associated TCR beta chains recognize cytomegalovirus antigens. A cluster of highly shared sequence variants was judged likely to be a technical artifact of the sequencing pipeline. It was suggested by the authors that the approach could potentially be generalized to other disease states and immunological phenotypes. The classifier was reported to diagnose cytomegalovirus status with high specificity and sensitivity in both the original cohort and the validation cohort. Broadly in line with IMGT annotations, most TCR beta V segments showed up in productive rearrangements about 87% or about 30% of the time in an earlier analysis of some 590 of the donors.

Counted from cysteine to phenylalanine, this CDR3 has 14 amino acids. Just the 42-base CDR3 DNA is kept, in frame starting at base 1. The germline V gene (reference sequence) specifies SGHNT as CDR1 and YYREEE as CDR2. The junction shows trimming of 0 bases on V and 2 bases on J, plus 6 bases between the germline ends. Library prep was done by the immunoSEQ multiplex PCR assay. For the multiplex PCR, a mixture combining 60 forward primers for TCR Vbeta segments and 13 reverse primers for TCR Jbeta segments was used. A multiplex PCR assay on genomic DNA amplified the CDR3 region of rearranged TCR beta genes. On the Illumina HiSeq System, the amplified TCR beta libraries were sequenced as 87-base-pair reads. Under the source paper's analysis protocol: In a later analysis, some 80 million unique TCR beta chains were counted across the 650 to 700 repertoires, and roughly 11 million of these chains were shared by at least two donors. Raw reads were error-corrected and collapsed into unique sequences with a nearest-neighbor algorithm that merged closely related sequences to remove PCR and sequencing errors. To assign V, D and J gene segments, CDR3 sequences were aligned to IMGT reference sequences. Each retained sequence needed at least a six-nucleotide match to both a V gene segment and a J gene segment. Rearrangements were called productive when the CDR3 lacked stop codons and stayed in frame with V and J; all others were non-productive. Following IMGT convention, CDR3 was defined as the stretch from the second conserved V-encoded cysteine to the conserved J-encoded phenylalanine. The earlier analysis of 500 to 650 of the donors excluded any sequence lacking an unambiguous match to a single V gene segment. In an earlier analysis of 500 to 750 of the donors, V segments were called functional above 56.7% productive rearrangements and were called segregating when the between-donor standard deviation exceeded 5%. To diagnose cytomegalovirus status from the catalog of TCR beta chain sequences, a statistical classification framework was built. In a later analysis, TCR nucleotide sequences were compared against IMGT/GENE-DB human TR gene sequences so that V and J genes could be assigned. Using the TCRdist pipeline, a later analysis assigned CDR3 sequences along with most-parsimonious VDJ recombination scenarios. In a later analysis, every TCR beta chain was defined by the combination of its CDR3 amino acid sequence and its V-gene family, and reads without a unique V-gene family were dropped. In a later analysis, 500 to 650 highly shared, low-generation-probability nucleotide sequences were removed to address suspected cross-contamination and a sequencing artifact. In a later analysis, a clonal expansion index for each public chain was calculated from normalized within-repertoire ranks of inferred template counts. A later analysis computed generation probabilities with a VDJ recombination model fitted to out-of-frame rearrangements, and checked the results against IGoR. In a later analysis, hypergeometric tests were used to score TCR-TCR, TCR-HLA and TCR-CMV co-occurrence, with a repertoire-size bias correction applied to TCR pairs. To estimate false discovery rates, a later analysis permuted the HLA or CMV assignments 20 times. In a later analysis, co-occurring TCRs were grouped using DBSCAN, and TCRdist sequence similarity was added for clustering within HLA-allele-positive subsets. Repertoires with fewer than 30,000 or more than 120,000 public chains, plus five repertoires with anomalous nucleotide sharing, were excluded from co-occurrence clustering. TCRdb re-hosts the immuneACCESS table, in-frame sequences only. Its copies lack some clones; in the studies checked, an unresolved V gene accounts for under half of them, and the cause for the rest is not known. That table furnishes V, J and clone size, whereas the DNA furnished D and trimming. This sample gives about 160,000 clones in total; 70% to 85% of them show up just once. Around 2% of the sample comes from the top ten.

The V and J genes are TRBV5-4 and TRBJ1-3; the D gene identity is not certain. The sample consisted of PBMCs. The source is a man in his fifties in good health and CMV-seropositive. CDR3 sequence: CASSLGGTGNTIYF. The DNA is as follows: TGTGCCAGCAGCTTGGGCGGGACTGGAAACACCATATATTTT. This CDR3, with the reference TRBV5-4 and TRBJ1-3 proteins standing in past its ends, gives the full variable domain ETGVTQSPTHLIKTRGQQVTLRCSSQSGHNTVSWYQQALGQGPQFIFQYYREEENGRGNFPPRFSGLQFPNYSSELNVNALELDDSALYLCASSLGGTGNTIYFGEGSWLTVV.